This T cell receptor beta chain was found in a study of CXCR3-negative and CXCR3-positive naive CD8 T cells. The CDR3 consists of 13 residues. CDR1 is SGHAT, CDR2 FQNNGV, per germline. Sorting was done in triplicate for each CD8+ T cell subset (300,000 cells each). UMI labels and 5' RACE were used to prepare the TRB cDNA libraries. TCRdb reworked the 5' RACE reads into one entry per CDR3 protein, no DNA. The repertoire table contains about 120,000 distinct CDR3 sequences. The specimen sequenced was naive CXCR3- CD8+ T cells from blood. Subset denoted: CD45RO-CCR7+CD27+CD95- naive CD8+ T cells lacking CXCR3 (TNR3-). This sequence was found in a human donor in good health. Some clones in this sample may be carry-over from other donors' samples. The chain uses TRBV11-2 and TRBJ2-1. CDR3: CASSLASNYEQYF.